This entry describes one TCR beta chain. These data are taken from a study of shared clonotypes between healthy human individuals. Sequencing used immunoSEQ multiplex PCR; TCRdb keeps in-frame clones, though not all of them. Of roughly 2.6 million clones in the sample, over 85% were seen once. This CDR3 spans 13 amino acids. V lost 5 bases and J lost 4, with 9 bases in between. Germline loops: CDR1 SGHAT, CDR2 FQNNGV. The genes are TRBV11-2 and TRBJ1-5; D gene ambiguous. Input material: naive CD4+ T cells sorted from blood. Subset here: CD45RA+ positively selected. This receptor was obtained from a man between 18 and 35 years old in good health. The CDR3 coding sequence is TGTGCCAGCAGCCTAGTGGAAAATCAGCCCCAGCATTTT. Protein product: CASSLVENQPQHF.